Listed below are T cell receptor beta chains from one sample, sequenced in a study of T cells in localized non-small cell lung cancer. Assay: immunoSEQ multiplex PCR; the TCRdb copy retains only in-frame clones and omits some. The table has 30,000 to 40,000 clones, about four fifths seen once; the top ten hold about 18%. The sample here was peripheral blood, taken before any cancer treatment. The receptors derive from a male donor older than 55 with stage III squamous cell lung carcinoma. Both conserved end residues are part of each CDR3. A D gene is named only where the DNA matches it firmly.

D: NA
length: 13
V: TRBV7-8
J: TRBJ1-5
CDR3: CASSSRWNQPQHF
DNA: TGTGCCAGCAGCTCCCGGTGGAATCAGCCCCAGCATTTT

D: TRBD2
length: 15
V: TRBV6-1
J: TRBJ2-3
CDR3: CASSIFGGGTDTQYF
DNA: TGTGCCAGCAGTATCTTTGGGGGGGGCACAGATACGCAGTATTTT

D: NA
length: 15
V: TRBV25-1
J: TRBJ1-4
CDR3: CASSGHRTSNEKLFF
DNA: TGTGCCAGCAGTGGACACAGGACCTCCAATGAAAAACTGTTTTTT

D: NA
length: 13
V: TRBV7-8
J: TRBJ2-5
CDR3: CASSLTTRGTQYF
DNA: TGTGCCAGCAGCTTAACGACCCGGGGGACCCAGTACTTC

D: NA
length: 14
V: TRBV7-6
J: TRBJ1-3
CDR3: CASSQEGFENTIYF
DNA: TGTGCCAGCAGCCAAGAGGGTTTCGAAAACACCATATATTTT

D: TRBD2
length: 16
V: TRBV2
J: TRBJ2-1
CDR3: CASSAQSGGAVVEQFF
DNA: TGTGCCAGCAGTGCCCAAAGCGGGGGGGCCGTAGTTGAGCAGTTCTTC

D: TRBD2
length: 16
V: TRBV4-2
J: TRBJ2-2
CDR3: CASSRGLAGIGRELFF
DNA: TGTGCCAGCAGCCGCGGGCTAGCGGGGATTGGCCGGGAGCTGTTTTTT

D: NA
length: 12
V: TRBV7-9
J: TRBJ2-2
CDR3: CASSRGTGELFF
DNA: TGTGCCAGCAGCCGGGGAACCGGGGAGCTGTTTTTT

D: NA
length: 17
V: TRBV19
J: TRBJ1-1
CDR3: CASSIDRFQFMNTEAFF
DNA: TGTGCCAGTAGTATAGATAGGTTCCAGTTCATGAACACTGAAGCTTTCTTT

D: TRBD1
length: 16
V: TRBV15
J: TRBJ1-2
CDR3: CATSRDRDSSNYGYTF
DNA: TGTGCCACCAGCAGAGATCGGGACAGCTCGAACTATGGCTACACCTTC

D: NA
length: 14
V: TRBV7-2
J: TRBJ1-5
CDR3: CASSLVGSNQPQHF
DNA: TGTGCCAGCAGCTTAGTGGGATCCAATCAGCCCCAGCATTTT

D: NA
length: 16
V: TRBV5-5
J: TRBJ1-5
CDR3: CASSLAEGMGNQPQHF
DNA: TGTGCCAGCAGCTTGGCCGAGGGGATGGGCAATCAGCCCCAGCATTTT

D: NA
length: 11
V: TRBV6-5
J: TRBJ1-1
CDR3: CASSYGTEAFF
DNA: TGTGCCAGCAGTTACGGCACTGAAGCTTTCTTT

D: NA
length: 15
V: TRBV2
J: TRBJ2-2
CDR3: CASGRDTHPTGELFF
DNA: TGTGCCAGCGGACGGGACACCCACCCCACCGGGGAGCTGTTTTTT

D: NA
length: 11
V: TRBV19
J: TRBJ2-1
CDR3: CATKTASEQFF
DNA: TGTGCCACTAAGACAGCTAGTGAGCAGTTCTTC